The 17 T cell receptor beta chains reported below all come from one sample, sequenced in a study of blood T cell repertoires in COVID-19. Sequenced by immunoSEQ multiplex PCR; TCRdb stores in-frame clones only, minus some. The profile shows 170,000 or so clones, about 90% of them singletons. The sample taken for sequencing was PBMCs or T cells enriched from blood (not recorded which). Every receptor here comes from a woman aged 45 to 65 who had recovered from COVID-19.

This clone appeared once. This chain joins TRBV18 and TRBJ1-2; D remains unclear. Per germline, CDR1 KGHSH and CDR2 LQKENI. Trimming took 4 bases from V and 8 from J, leaving 11 bases between them. This CDR3 is 12 amino acids long. The CDR3 coding sequence is TGTGCCAGCTCACTCGACATGCAAGGCTACACCTTC. Protein sequence: CASSLDMQGYTF.

The genes are TRBV18 and TRBJ1-1; D is ambiguous. Trimming pared 2 bases from V and 1 base from J, leaving 11 bases between. From germline, CDR1 is KGHSH and CDR2 LQKENI. This CDR3 comprises 15 residues. This CDR3 is CASSPMSGENTEAFF. The DNA for the CDR3 is TGTGCCAGCTCACCAATGAGCGGGGAGAACACTGAAGCTTTCTTT.

The V and J genes are TRBV7-2 and TRBJ2-1, with 9 bases lining up with TRBD1. Germline V gene lookup returns CDR1 SGHTA and CDR2 FQGNSA. After removal of 2 bases from V and 7 bases from J, the junction contained 6 bases not matched to a gene. The CDR3 has 15 residues. The CDR3 region is CASSLRGTGLNEQFF. CDR3 coding DNA: TGTGCCAGCAGCTTACGCGGGACAGGGCTAAATGAGCAGTTCTTC.

CDR3 coding DNA: TGTGCCAGCTCACCATTGGACAGTTTCCACGAGCAGTACTTC. It translates to CASSPLDSFHEQYF. The chain uses TRBV18 and TRBJ2-7, with D possibly being TRBD1 (6 bases). Per germline, CDR1 KGHSH and CDR2 LQKENI. The CDR3 has 14 residues. The germline V and J ends were trimmed by 2 bases and 5 bases, with 13 bases remaining between them.

This sequence joins TRBV7-2 and TRBJ1-1; 8 bases map to TRBD1. V lost 4 bases and J lost 4; bases outside the gene matches: 5. Germline values: CDR1 SGHTA, CDR2 FQGNSA. This CDR3 is built from 14 residues. DNA of the CDR3: TGTGCCAGCAGCTCAGGGGGCAGGGGCACTGAAGCTTTCTTT. It encodes CASSSGGRGTEAFF. The variable domain in full, with the rest retrieved from reference TRBV7-2 and TRBJ1-1, is GAGVSQSPSNKVTEKGKDVELRCDPISGHTALYWYRQSLGQGLEFLIYFQGNSAPDKSGLPSDRFSAERTGGSVSTLTIQRTQQEDSAVYLCASSSGGRGTEAFFGQGTRLTVV.

In its sample, this clone was seen once. Sequence at one end of the junction differs from germline and may be a read error. The gene calls are TRBV7-7 and TRBJ2-2; tentative D call: TRBD2 (5 bases). Germline CDR1 reads SSHAT; CDR2 reads FNYEAQ (reference sequence). This CDR3 region has 14 residues. DNA for the CDR3: TGTGCTAGCAGCGTGGACTGGAACACCGGGGAGCTGTTTTTT. Translated, it gives CASSVDWNTGELFF.

This clone has a single count. V and J are TRBV29-1 and TRBJ1-1; D might be TRBD1 (5 bases). Germline V gene lookup returns CDR1 SQVTM and CDR2 ANQGSEA. The germline V and J ends were trimmed by 1 base and 4 bases, with 13 bases remaining between them. This CDR3 spans 14 amino acids. The CDR3 loop is CSVEADSPRTEAFF. The CDR3 DNA sequence: TGCAGCGTTGAAGCCGACAGCCCCCGCACTGAAGCTTTCTTT.

The rearrangement uses TRBV30 and TRBJ1-6; D is possibly TRBD1 (6 bases). The germline CDR1 and CDR2 sequences are GTSNPN and SVGIG (reference sequence). The V end lost 0 bases, the J end lost 5 bases, and 11 bases lay between the germline ends. CDR3 length equals 15 residues. The CDR3 nucleotides read TGTGCCTGGAGTGTAGGACAGCCTAATAATTCACCCCTCCACTTT. Its protein is CAWSVGQPNNSPLHF.

This chain connects TRBV18 to TRBJ1-2; 12 bases line up with TRBD1. The ends lost 3 bases at V and 2 bases at J; junction bases unmatched: 7. This CDR3 comprises 17 residues. Germline lookup yields CDR1 KGHSH and CDR2 LQKENI. The CDR3 reads CASSPSGTGGPNYGYTF. CDR3 nucleotides: TGTGCCAGCTCACCCTCCGGGACAGGGGGCCCCAACTATGGCTACACCTTC.

Of note for this clone: A much bigger clone sits one base away, suggesting this may be a read error. The rearrangement links TRBV27 to TRBJ1-1; 7 nucleotides align to TRBD1. The CDR3 consists of 13 residues. Looked up from germline, CDR1 is MNHEY and CDR2 is SMNVEV (reference sequence). V shed 6 bases and J 4 bases; nucleotides not matched to a gene: 5. CDR3 in amino acids: CASSPDRVTEAFF. The CDR3 bases are TGTGCCAGCAGCCCCGACAGGGTCACTGAAGCTTTCTTT.

In its sample, this clone was seen a few times. The chain carries TRBV2 and TRBJ2-5, with no clear D. Germline assignment: CDR1 SNHLY and CDR2 FYNNEI. The CDR3 has 13 amino acids. Trimming left V 8 bases short and J 1 base short, with 11 bases between. The CDR3 protein is CASPVSVQETQYF. The CDR3 coding sequence is TGTGCCAGCCCGGTGTCGGTCCAAGAGACCCAGTACTTC. The whole variable domain, remainder taken from reference TRBV2 and TRBJ2-5, is EPEVTQTPSHQVTQMGQEVILRCVPISNHLYFYWYRQILGQKVEFLVSFYNNEISEKSEIFDDQFSVERPDGSNFTLKIRSTKLEDSAMYFCASPVSVQETQYFGPGTRLLVL.

This clone was recorded a few times. This sequence joins TRBV24-1 and TRBJ2-4; no reliable D call. CDR3 length: 13 residues. The germline CDR1 and CDR2 sequences are KGHDR and SFDVKD. V lost 3 bases, J lost 8 bases, and 10 bases lay in between. The DNA of the CDR3 is TGTGCCACCAGTGATAGAACGGGTTACATTCAGTACTTC. Translated, it gives CATSDRTGYIQYF.

This chain connects TRBV18 to TRBJ1-1; TRBD1 agrees at 7 bases. Looked up from germline, CDR1 is KGHSH and CDR2 is LQKENI. The CDR3 covers 17 residues. The J segment lost 3 bases and the V segment lost 3 bases, leaving 13 bases of the junction unmatched. The CDR3 protein is CASSPGWGTQGDTEAFF. In DNA, the CDR3 is TGTGCCAGCTCACCCGGGTGGGGCACCCAGGGGGACACTGAAGCTTTCTTT.

The V and J genes are TRBV29-1 and TRBJ2-1; TRBD1 agrees at 9 bases. V trimming: 5 bases; J trimming: 5 bases; junction bases outside the gene matches: 4. The germline gives CDR1 SQVTM, CDR2 ANQGSEA. The CDR3 runs 13 residues. Written as DNA, the CDR3 is TGCAGCGTTACTGACAGGGGGGACAATGAGCAGTTCTTC. It encodes CSVTDRGDNEQFF.

The gene calls are TRBV2 and TRBJ1-2; 8 nucleotides match TRBD1. The length of the CDR3 is 17 residues. Per the germline V gene, CDR1 is SNHLY and CDR2 is FYNNEI. With V trimmed by 3 bases and J by 3 bases, 12 bases remained unmatched. The CDR3 sequence: CASSDLSGGPTHYGYTF. The CDR3 DNA is TGTGCCAGCAGTGACCTGTCAGGGGGCCCTACTCACTATGGCTACACCTTC.

V usage is TRBV5-4 and J usage is TRBJ1-1; weak D call: TRBD1 (5 bases). V was clipped by 2 bases and J by 0 bases, with 11 bases between them. Germline lookup yields CDR1 SGHNT and CDR2 YYREEE (reference sequence). This CDR3 is built from 15 residues. The CDR3 bases are TGTGCCAGCAGCTTCGGGGGTCCCATGAACACTGAAGCTTTCTTT. It specifies CASSFGGPMNTEAFF. Variable domain in full (rest from reference TRBV5-4 and TRBJ1-1): ETGVTQSPTHLIKTRGQQVTLRCSSQSGHNTVSWYQQALGQGPQFIFQYYREEENGRGNFPPRFSGLQFPNYSSELNVNALELDDSALYLCASSFGGPMNTEAFFGQGTRLTVV.

The V and J genes are TRBV27 and TRBJ2-7, with a tentative D call TRBD1 (6 bases). Germline CDR1 and CDR2: MNHEY and SMNVEV (reference sequence). There are 13 residues in the CDR3. V lost 5 bases to trimming and J lost 3 bases, with 11 bases between them. The CDR3 nucleotides are TGTGCCAGCAGTCCCGGCAGGGGCTACGAGCAGTACTTC. It encodes CASSPGRGYEQYF.